The present T cell receptor (beta chain) was sequenced within a study of spatial heterogeneity in lung cancer. Study background: Median follow-up for sequenced PBMC samples was about two years after resection, when such samples existed.

MiXCR, run by TCRdb on the 5' RACE reads, gives a single entry per CDR3 protein. Among 110,000 or so distinct CDR3 sequences listed, 10% to 12% were seen once. This clonotype has just a few counts. The time point: blood at routine non-recurrence follow-up after resection. The CDR3 sequence is 14 residues long. The J segment lost 8 bases and the V segment lost 7 bases, leaving 9 bases of the junction unmatched. Sample: PBMCs, taken at follow-up. This clonotype was sampled from a female donor with early-stage non-small cell lung cancer. The chain links TRBV12-3 or TRBV12-4 to TRBJ2-2; 8 nucleotides align to TRBD2. This CDR3 is CASNLRSGRGELFF. As DNA, the CDR3 is TGTGCCAGCAATCTACGGAGCGGGAGAGGGGAGCTGTTTTTT.